Below, 9 T cell receptor beta chains from the same sample are listed, as sequenced in a study of blood T cell repertoires in COVID-19 (TCRdb year 2020). The library was obtained by the immunoSEQ multiplex PCR assay. This immuneACCESS table, as held by TCRdb, lists in-frame sequences with V and J called but not all clones. Of the missing ones, under half trace to an unresolved V gene in checked studies; the others have no known cause. The sample table contains roughly 88,000 clones; only one count was recorded for about two thirds of them. The top ten clonotypes cover around 25% of the sample. Sequencing used peripheral blood. These receptors all come from an older woman in a cohort sampled during active or convalescent COVID-19.

The chain links TRBV10-3 to TRBJ2-4; 8 positions agree with TRBD1. The trim removed 0 bases at V and 3 bases at J, leaving 4 bases unmatched. From germline, CDR1 is ENHRY and CDR2 SYGVKD. The CDR3 length is 16 residues. The CDR3 sequence is CAISESVGQDKNIQYF. The DNA for the CDR3 is TGTGCCATCAGTGAGTCAGTGGGACAGGACAAAAACATTCAGTACTTC.

This chain links TRBV7-9 with TRBJ2-1; 7 bases align to TRBD1. The CDR3 sequence is 15 residues long. Unmatched junction bases numbered 8, after V lost 4 bases and J lost 5 bases. Germline values: CDR1 SEHNR, CDR2 FQNEAQ (reference sequence). The CDR3: CASSSGRDRDNEQFF. CDR3 DNA: TGTGCCAGCAGCTCCGGTAGGGACAGAGACAATGAGCAGTTCTTC.

In this sample, this clone turned up a few times. The CDR3 bases are TGTGCCTGGAGTGTTAGACAGGGTGTATCCTACGAGCAGTACTTC. This encodes CAWSVRQGVSYEQYF. J is TRBJ2-7 and V is TRBV30; 7 bases are a match to TRBD1. CDR3 size: 15 residues. J gave up 1 base and V 0 bases, and 6 bases lay outside the gene matches. Germline V gene sequence: CDR1 GTSNPN, CDR2 SVGIG (reference sequence).

This clone was seen a single time. The J gene is TRBJ2-3, the V gene TRBV5-4, with D possibly TRBD1 on 6 matching bases. Germline-derived CDR1 and CDR2 are SGHNT and YYREEE (reference sequence). V was cut by 3 bases and J by 0 bases, with 14 bases left in between. The CDR3 runs 16 residues. This chain's CDR3 is CASSSPGESSTDTQYF. CDR3 nucleotide sequence: TGTGCCAGCAGCTCCCCAGGGGAGTCCAGCACAGATACGCAGTATTTT. Full variable domain (rest looked up from reference TRBV5-4 and TRBJ2-3): ETGVTQSPTHLIKTRGQQVTLRCSSQSGHNTVSWYQQALGQGPQFIFQYYREEENGRGNFPPRFSGLQFPNYSSELNVNALELDDSALYLCASSSPGESSTDTQYFGPGTRLTVL.

This rearrangement joins TRBV4-1 to TRBJ2-2, with 8 nucleotides matching TRBD2. The junction had 4 bases not matched to a gene; V was cut back by 0 bases and J by 7 bases. This CDR3 has 15 residues. Germline lookup yields CDR1 MGHRA and CDR2 YSYEKL. Here the CDR3 DNA reads TGCGCCAGCAGCCAAGAGGGACTAGGTGTCGGGGAGCTGTTTTTT. Its translation: CASSQEGLGVGELFF.

The rearrangement uses TRBV27 and TRBJ2-7; 12 nucleotides agree with TRBD2. The CDR3 loop spans 16 amino acids. V lost 5 bases to trimming and J lost 5 bases; unmatched junction nucleotides: 10. Per the germline V gene, CDR1 is MNHEY and CDR2 is SMNVEV (reference sequence). The CDR3 nucleotides read TGTGCCAGCAGTCGCACTACTAGCGGGGGGACCCACGAGCAGTACTTC. This gives the protein CASSRTTSGGTHEQYF.

The chain couples TRBV19 to TRBJ2-3; 7 positions agree with TRBD1. This CDR3 contains 13 residues. Germline CDR1 reads LNHDA; CDR2 reads SQIVND (reference sequence). J gave up 2 bases and V 6 bases, and 2 bases lay outside the gene matches. DNA for the CDR3: TGTGCCAGTAGGACAGGGAACACAGATACGCAGTATTTT. Protein product: CASRTGNTDTQYF.

This clone was seen a few times. The chain has TRBV20-1 and TRBJ1-6, with 7 positions matching TRBD1. This CDR3 region has 15 residues. CDR1 is DFQATT and CDR2 is SNEGSKA in the germline V gene (reference sequence). Trimming removed 3 bases from V and 6 bases from J; junction bases left unmatched: 8. DNA of the CDR3: TGCAGTGCTAGTCCTTTCGGACAGGTTAATTCACCCCTCCACTTT. Its protein product is CSASPFGQVNSPLHF.

The rearrangement links TRBV10-2 to TRBJ1-2; 9 nucleotides line up with TRBD1. Losses at the gene ends were 2 bases for V and 3 bases for J; bases not matched to a gene: 10. This CDR3 contains 17 residues. The germline gives CDR1 WSHSY, CDR2 SAAADI. The CDR3 sequence is CASSETPTGGGYYGYTF. The CDR3 region has the DNA TGCGCCAGCAGTGAGACTCCGACAGGGGGAGGTTACTATGGCTACACCTTC.